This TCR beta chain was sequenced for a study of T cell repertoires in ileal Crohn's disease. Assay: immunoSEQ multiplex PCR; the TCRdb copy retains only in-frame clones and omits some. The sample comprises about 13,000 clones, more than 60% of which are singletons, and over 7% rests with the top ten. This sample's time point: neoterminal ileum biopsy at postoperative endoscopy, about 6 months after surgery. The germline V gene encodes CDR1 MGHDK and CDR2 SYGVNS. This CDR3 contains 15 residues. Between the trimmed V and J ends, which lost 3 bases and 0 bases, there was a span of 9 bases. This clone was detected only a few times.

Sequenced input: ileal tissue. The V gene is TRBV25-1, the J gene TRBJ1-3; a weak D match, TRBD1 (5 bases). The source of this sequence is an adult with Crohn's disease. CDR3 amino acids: CASSDGAYSGNTIYF. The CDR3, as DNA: TGTGCCAGCAGTGATGGGGCCTACTCTGGAAACACCATATATTTT.